The clone carrying this TCR beta chain turned up a few times. The antigen is undetermined. Repertoires were generated with immunoSEQ multiplex PCR, while TCRdb's copy carries only in-frame clones and drops some. Counted here are 50,000 to 75,000 clones, 78% occurring once; the ten biggest clones make up 6% to 9.5%. Specified time point: baseline pretreatment blood. Treatment described: 15 Gy SBRT to primary tumor, nephrectomy 4 weeks later. This renal cell carcinoma was of the clear cell type. The sample originates from a study of radiation and T cells in renal cell carcinoma. The wider study: Nephrectomy followed 15 Gy stereotactic body radiation by 4 weeks. Overall study results and limits: From baseline, blood top tumor clonotypes peaked at 2 weeks post-radiation.

Trimming took 1 base from V and 5 from J; bases not matched to a gene: 7. CDR1 and CDR2 (germline): SGHVS, FQNEAQ. The CDR3 has 15 residues. The TCR originated in a man between 60 and 75 years old with renal cell carcinoma. J is TRBJ2-7 and V is TRBV7-8; TRBD2 agrees at 8 bases. The sample here was blood, taken from a patient whose treatment included radiotherapy and nephrectomy. This CDR3 reads CASSLGRGVADEQYF. CDR3 nucleotide sequence: TGTGCCAGCAGCTTAGGGCGGGGGGTTGCGGACGAGCAGTACTTC. Looking up the rest from reference TRBV7-8 and TRBJ2-7 gives the full variable domain: GAGVSQSPRYKVAKRGQDVALRCDPISGHVSLFWYQQALGQGPEFLTYFQNEAQLDKSGLPSDRFFAERPEGSVSTLKIQRTQQEDSAVYLCASSLGRGVADEQYFGPGTRLTVT.